This TCR beta chain was observed in a study of blood T cells in healthy people across ages. Study results and caveats: With age, beta diversity per million T cells declined roughly linearly, significantly by 40. Unsorted PBMC input precluded a conclusive naive versus antigen-experienced comparison.

Combining a sample-barcoded 5' primer with a J-beta primer mix, a second PCR ran for about 7 to 12 cycles. Sequencing recovered at least 3 million CDR3-containing paired-end reads from each sample. TCRdb re-called the 5' RACE reads with MiXCR, one entry per CDR3 protein. In the table there are some 550,000 distinct CDR3 sequences, about 45% of which are singletons. No fewer than 6 micrograms of total RNA were isolated from every sample. The sample holds a few counts of this clonotype. The target antigen is unknown. Sequencing was done on a sample of blood. The clonotype originates from an elderly man in good health.

The CDR3: CASSLRTSGRATEQFF. DNA of the CDR3: TGTGCCAGCAGCCTTCGGACTAGCGGGAGGGCGACTGAGCAGTTCTTC. The rearrangement joins TRBV21-1 to TRBJ2-1; the table gives TRBD2 as D, unverified against the DNA. TRBV21-1 is a pseudogene locus. This CDR3 comprises 16 residues.